A selection of T cell receptor beta chains follows, all from one sample in a study of blood T cells in healthy people across ages. TCRdb called the 5' RACE reads again in MiXCR, with one record for every CDR3 protein. The sample shows 1,500,000 or so distinct CDR3 sequences, almost 60% of them seen only once. The sequencing input was blood. The receptors derive from a young man in good health. Each CDR3 is given with its conserved first and last residue. The order of the fields is CDR3 length, D gene, J gene, clone size, V gene, CDR3 protein, CDR3 DNA. The D gene is left open where the match is weak. Only part of the rows carry a size: once, few, many, or a class if the clone is expanded.

CDR3 length: 16
D gene: TRBD1
J gene: TRBJ1-1
clone size: NA
V gene: TRBV6-5
CDR3 protein: CASSTRDRGMNTEAFF
CDR3 DNA: TGTGCCAGCAGTACCCGGGACAGGGGAATGAACACTGAAGCTTTCTTT

CDR3 length: 16
D gene: TRBD2
J gene: TRBJ2-3
clone size: few
V gene: TRBV27
CDR3 protein: CASSLEAGGSTDTQYF
CDR3 DNA: TGTGCCAGCAGTTTAGAAGCGGGGGGGAGCACAGATACGCAGTATTTT

CDR3 length: 16
D gene: TRBD1
J gene: TRBJ1-2
clone size: NA
V gene: TRBV13
CDR3 protein: CASSLGQGRVDYGYTF
CDR3 DNA: TGTGCCAGCAGCCTCGGACAGGGGAGAGTGGACTATGGCTACACCTTC

CDR3 length: 14
D gene: NA
J gene: TRBJ1-1
clone size: NA
V gene: TRBV20-1
CDR3 protein: CSAQVGSANTEAFF
CDR3 DNA: TGCAGTGCCCAAGTCGGCAGTGCTAACACTGAAGCTTTCTTT

CDR3 length: 15
D gene: TRBD1
J gene: TRBJ1-4
clone size: few
V gene: TRBV7-6
CDR3 protein: CASQGAGATNEKLFF
CDR3 DNA: TGTGCCAGCCAGGGGGCGGGTGCAACTAATGAAAAACTGTTTTTT

CDR3 length: 14
D gene: NA
J gene: TRBJ2-5
clone size: few
V gene: TRBV7-2
CDR3 protein: CASSLAPMGETQYF
CDR3 DNA: TGTGCCAGCAGCTTAGCACCAATGGGGGAGACCCAGTACTTC

CDR3 length: 14
D gene: NA
J gene: TRBJ2-7
clone size: NA
V gene: TRBV4-1
CDR3 protein: CASSSMVMAYEQYF
CDR3 DNA: TGCGCCAGCAGCTCTATGGTAATGGCCTACGAGCAGTACTTC

CDR3 length: 15
D gene: TRBD2
J gene: TRBJ2-7
clone size: NA
V gene: TRBV5-1
CDR3 protein: CASSLEVAGFYEQYF
CDR3 DNA: TGCGCCAGCAGCTTGGAGGTAGCGGGTTTCTACGAGCAGTACTTC

CDR3 length: 14
D gene: TRBD2
J gene: TRBJ2-4
clone size: NA
V gene: TRBV20-1
CDR3 protein: CSARDRGGKNIQYF
CDR3 DNA: TGCAGTGCTAGAGATCGGGGGGGCAAAAACATTCAGTACTTC

CDR3 length: 15
D gene: NA
J gene: TRBJ2-1
clone size: NA
V gene: TRBV10-2
CDR3 protein: CASRRGGDPYNEQFF
CDR3 DNA: TGCGCCAGCAGGAGAGGGGGGGATCCTTACAATGAGCAGTTCTTC

CDR3 length: 14
D gene: NA
J gene: TRBJ2-3
clone size: NA
V gene: TRBV6-2/TRBV6-3
CDR3 protein: CASSYSLGADTQYF
CDR3 DNA: TGTGCCAGCAGTTACTCCCTTGGGGCAGATACGCAGTATTTT

CDR3 length: 15
D gene: NA
J gene: TRBJ2-1
clone size: few
V gene: TRBV28
CDR3 protein: CASSSRQNSYNEQFF
CDR3 DNA: TGTGCCAGCAGTTCGAGACAGAACTCCTACAATGAGCAGTTCTTC

CDR3 length: 17
D gene: TRBD1
J gene: TRBJ2-3
clone size: NA
V gene: TRBV20-1
CDR3 protein: CSARDGGQARVRDTQYF
CDR3 DNA: TGCAGTGCTAGAGATGGGGGACAGGCCCGGGTGAGAGATACGCAGTATTTT

CDR3 length: 18
D gene: NA
J gene: TRBJ2-7
clone size: NA
V gene: TRBV4-1
CDR3 protein: CASSQDPDWRGQSYEQYF
CDR3 DNA: TGCGCCAGCAGCCAAGATCCCGATTGGCGGGGGCAGTCCTACGAGCAGTACTTC

CDR3 length: 13
D gene: NA
J gene: TRBJ2-5
clone size: NA
V gene: TRBV6-5
CDR3 protein: CASSYSGTETQYF
CDR3 DNA: TGTGCCAGCAGTTACTCGGGTACGGAGACCCAGTACTTC

CDR3 length: 14
D gene: NA
J gene: TRBJ1-2
clone size: NA
V gene: TRBV14
CDR3 protein: CASSQGPINYGYTF
CDR3 DNA: TGTGCCAGCAGCCAAGGGCCAATTAACTATGGCTACACCTTC

CDR3 length: 17
D gene: NA
J gene: TRBJ2-1
clone size: NA
V gene: TRBV7-2
CDR3 protein: CASSPSGGGSSYNEQFF
CDR3 DNA: TGTGCCAGCAGCCCAAGTGGGGGCGGGAGCTCCTACAATGAGCAGTTCTTC

CDR3 length: 12
D gene: NA
J gene: TRBJ2-7
clone size: few
V gene: TRBV30
CDR3 protein: CAWSVPTGEQYF
CDR3 DNA: TGTGCCTGGAGTGTACCGACGGGCGAGCAGTACTTC

CDR3 length: 12
D gene: NA
J gene: TRBJ2-4
clone size: NA
V gene: TRBV27
CDR3 protein: CASRGLQDKQYF
CDR3 DNA: TGTGCCAGCAGGGGACTCCAAGATAAGCAGTACTTC

CDR3 length: 13
D gene: NA
J gene: TRBJ2-5
clone size: NA
V gene: TRBV6-4
CDR3 protein: CASSETSTETQYF
CDR3 DNA: TGTGCCAGCAGTGAGACTTCTACGGAGACCCAGTACTTC

CDR3 length: 18
D gene: TRBD1
J gene: TRBJ1-2
clone size: few
V gene: TRBV7-9
CDR3 protein: CASSLGVGGDRTNYGYTF
CDR3 DNA: TGTGCCAGCAGCTTAGGAGTTGGTGGGGACAGAACCAACTATGGCTACACCTTC

CDR3 length: 19
D gene: TRBD2
J gene: TRBJ2-3
clone size: NA
V gene: TRBV28
CDR3 protein: CASSLPPAGGFPGTDTQYF
CDR3 DNA: TGTGCCAGCAGTTTGCCCCCAGCGGGGGGGTTCCCTGGCACAGATACGCAGTATTTT

CDR3 length: 17
D gene: TRBD2
J gene: TRBJ2-3
clone size: NA
V gene: TRBV6-1
CDR3 protein: CASSDKGLAGEEDTQYF
CDR3 DNA: TGTGCCAGCAGTGACAAGGGACTAGCGGGAGAAGAAGATACGCAGTATTTT

CDR3 length: 13
D gene: TRBD1
J gene: TRBJ2-7
clone size: NA
V gene: TRBV7-9
CDR3 protein: CASSQHTGDEQYF
CDR3 DNA: TGTGCCAGCAGTCAACATACAGGGGACGAGCAGTACTTC

CDR3 length: 13
D gene: NA
J gene: TRBJ2-1
clone size: NA
V gene: TRBV9
CDR3 protein: CASSVWDYNEQFF
CDR3 DNA: TGTGCCAGCAGCGTGTGGGATTACAATGAGCAGTTCTTC

CDR3 length: 18
D gene: NA
J gene: TRBJ2-3
clone size: NA
V gene: TRBV4-2
CDR3 protein: CASSQDSGVGRRPDTQYF
CDR3 DNA: TGTGCCAGCAGCCAAGATAGTGGGGTAGGGAGAAGACCAGATACGCAGTATTTT

CDR3 length: 14
D gene: TRBD1
J gene: TRBJ2-1
clone size: NA
V gene: TRBV6-5
CDR3 protein: CASSYRQGDSEQFF
CDR3 DNA: TGTGCCAGCAGTTACCGGCAGGGGGATAGTGAGCAGTTCTTC

CDR3 length: 12
D gene: NA
J gene: TRBJ2-7
clone size: few
V gene: TRBV29-1
CDR3 protein: CSVVVQGTEQYF
CDR3 DNA: TGCAGCGTCGTTGTTCAAGGAACCGAGCAGTACTTC

CDR3 length: 14
D gene: NA
J gene: TRBJ1-1
clone size: NA
V gene: TRBV12-3/TRBV12-4
CDR3 protein: CASSLAQRNTEAFF
CDR3 DNA: TGTGCCAGCAGTTTAGCGCAAAGGAACACTGAAGCTTTCTTT

CDR3 length: 9
D gene: NA
J gene: TRBJ1-2
clone size: NA
V gene: TRBV20-1
CDR3 protein: CSADYSYTF
CDR3 DNA: TGCAGTGCCGACTATAGCTACACCTTC

CDR3 length: 17
D gene: NA
J gene: TRBJ2-1
clone size: NA
V gene: TRBV9
CDR3 protein: CGSSGRGLLREGNEQFF
CDR3 DNA: TGTGGCAGCAGCGGCCGAGGACTCCTCCGCGAGGGCAATGAGCAGTTCTTC

CDR3 length: 13
D gene: NA
J gene: TRBJ1-1
clone size: few
V gene: TRBV28
CDR3 protein: CASKPGGRSEAFF
CDR3 DNA: TGTGCCAGCAAGCCGGGGGGAAGGTCTGAAGCTTTCTTT